The next 9 T cell receptor beta chains were all read from a single sample in a study of post-analysis software for immune sequencing data (dated by TCRdb to between 2015 and 2016). These receptors' antigens are unknown. Libraries came from PCR. For sequencing, an Illumina HiSeq 2500 was employed. Unique molecular identifiers were incorporated into TCR beta cDNA libraries to reduce PCR and sequencing biases. Using fastp trimming at Q25 and MiXCR clonotype assembly, TCRdb reanalyzed the public sequencing data and kept in-frame beta chains. Every CDR3 protein is listed once, alongside the most common genes and DNA of its rows. Recorded for this sample are 380,000 or so distinct CDR3 sequences; approximately 33% of them occurred a single time. The ten largest clones represent about an eighth of the sample. Results and caveats for the whole study, not just this receptor: Four or five TRBV segments, including TRBV5-6, TRBV5-1 and TRBV20-1, were significantly more frequent in patients than controls.

Sequenced material: blood. Receptors were obtained from a girl aged 5-17 years with multiple sclerosis.

This sequence joins TRBV6-2 or TRBV6-3 and TRBJ1-5; no clear D gene. Germline V lookup: CDR1 MNHEY, CDR2 SVGEGT. The V gene lost 0 bases and the J gene lost 0 bases, with 9 bases spanning the gap. The CDR3 has 16 amino acids. CDR3 region: CASSYSARYSNQPQHF. CDR3 coding DNA: TGTGCCAGCAGTTACTCGGCCCGATATAGCAATCAGCCCCAGCATTTT.

The V and J genes are TRBV19 and TRBJ2-5; 8 nucleotides line up with TRBD1. The CDR3 length is 13 residues. J gave up 2 bases and V 4 bases, and 0 bases lay outside the gene matches. Germline CDR1 is LNHDA and CDR2 is SQIVND (reference sequence). CDR3 protein: CASSNRGQETQYF. In DNA form, the CDR3 reads TGTGCCAGTAGTAACAGGGGGCAAGAGACCCAGTACTTC.

There are a few counts of this clonotype. This chain connects TRBV5-1 to TRBJ2-3, with unresolved D. Germline V gives CDR1 SGHRS, CDR2 YFSETQ. The CDR3 runs 14 residues. Between the trimmed V and J ends, which lost 5 bases and 1 base, there was a span of 11 bases. The CDR3 bases are TGCGCCAGCAGTCGGCTACCTGGCACAGATACGCAGTATTTT. Protein product: CASSRLPGTDTQYF.

V and J are TRBV7-2 and TRBJ2-1; TRBD1 aligns across 7 bases. The CDR3 length is 14 residues. From germline, CDR1 is SGHTA and CDR2 FQGNSA. With 3 bases clipped from V and 4 bases from J, the junction kept 3 bases outside the gene matches. This CDR3 is CASSFGTVYNEQFF. As DNA, the CDR3 is TGTGCCAGCAGCTTTGGGACAGTTTACAATGAGCAGTTCTTC.

This clonotype was detected ten times or more. The V and J genes are TRBV20-1 and TRBJ2-7, with TRBD1 as a possible D gene (6 bases). The V and J ends lost 1 base and 4 bases respectively, with 20 bases between them. Germline V gives CDR1 DFQATT, CDR2 SNEGSKA (reference sequence). The CDR3 has 16 residues. The CDR3 region is CSARGGRLQGWYEQYF. CDR3 coding DNA: TGCAGTGCTAGAGGGGGGCGACTCCAGGGCTGGTACGAGCAGTACTTC.

The chain is built from TRBV4-3 and TRBJ2-2; 11 bases match TRBD1. Trimming at V came to 1 base and at J to 6 bases, leaving 10 bases not matched to a gene. This CDR3 contains 18 residues. Per the germline V gene, CDR1 is LGHNA and CDR2 is YSLEER. This CDR3 reads CASSQAWTGGAVAGELFF. The CDR3 DNA reads as TGCGCCAGCAGCCAAGCTTGGACAGGGGGCGCGGTGGCCGGGGAGCTGTTTTTT.

This clonotype was detected ten times or more. The chain links TRBV29-1 to TRBJ2-1; D not resolved. The CDR3 loop spans 12 amino acids. The germline gives CDR1 SQVTM, CDR2 ANQGSEA. The ends were cut back, 4 bases at V and 1 base at J, with 5 bases in the middle. CDR3 DNA: TGCAGCGTTGGAAGGTCCTACAATGAGCAGTTCTTC. It encodes CSVGRSYNEQFF.

The chain is built from TRBV12-3 or TRBV12-4 and TRBJ1-1; no firm D call. The CDR3 length is 12 residues. V lost 5 bases to trimming and J lost 4 bases, with 8 bases between them. In DNA form, the CDR3 reads TGTGCCAGCAGTCCGGGTTCCACTGAAGCTTTCTTT. Its protein product is CASSPGSTEAFF.

The gene calls are TRBV6-1 and TRBJ1-5; TRBD1 matches 10 bases. The CDR3 covers 15 residues. Looked up from germline, CDR1 is MNHNS and CDR2 is SASEGT. The J segment lost 7 bases and the V segment lost 4 bases, leaving 7 bases of the junction unmatched. The CDR3 reads CASSGQGALGQPQHF. CDR3 nucleotide sequence: TGTGCCAGCAGTGGACAGGGGGCACTTGGACAGCCCCAGCATTTT.